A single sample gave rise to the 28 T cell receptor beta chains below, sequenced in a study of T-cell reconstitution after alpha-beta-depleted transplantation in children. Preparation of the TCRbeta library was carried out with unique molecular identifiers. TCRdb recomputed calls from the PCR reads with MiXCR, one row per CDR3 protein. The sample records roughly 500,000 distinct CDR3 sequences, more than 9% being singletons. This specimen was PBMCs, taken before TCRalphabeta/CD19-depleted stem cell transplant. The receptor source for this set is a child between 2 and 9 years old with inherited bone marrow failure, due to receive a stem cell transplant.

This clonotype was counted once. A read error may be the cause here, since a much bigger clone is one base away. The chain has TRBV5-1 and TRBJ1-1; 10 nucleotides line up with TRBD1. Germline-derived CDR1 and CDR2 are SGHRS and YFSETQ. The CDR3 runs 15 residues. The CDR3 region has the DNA TGCGCCACCAGCTGGGCCGGGACAGGGGTTACTGAAGCTTTCTTT. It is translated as CATSWAGTGVTEAFF.

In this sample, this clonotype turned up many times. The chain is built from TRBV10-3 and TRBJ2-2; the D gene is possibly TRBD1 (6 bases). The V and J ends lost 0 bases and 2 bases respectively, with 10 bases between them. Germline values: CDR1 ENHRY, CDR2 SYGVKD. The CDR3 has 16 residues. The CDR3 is CAISESPGQNTGELFF. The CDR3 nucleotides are TGTGCCATCAGTGAGTCTCCGGGACAAAACACCGGGGAGCTGTTTTTT.

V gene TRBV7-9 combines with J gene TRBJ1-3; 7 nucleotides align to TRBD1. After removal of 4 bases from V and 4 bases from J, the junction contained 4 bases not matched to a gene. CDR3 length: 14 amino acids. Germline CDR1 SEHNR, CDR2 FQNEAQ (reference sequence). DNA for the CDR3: TGTGCCAGCAGCTCACAGGGGATGGGAAACACCATATATTTT. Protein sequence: CASSSQGMGNTIYF.

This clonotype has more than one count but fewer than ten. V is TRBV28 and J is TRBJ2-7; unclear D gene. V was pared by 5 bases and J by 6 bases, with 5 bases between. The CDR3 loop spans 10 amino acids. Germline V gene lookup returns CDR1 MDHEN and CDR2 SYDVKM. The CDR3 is CASSDSEQYF. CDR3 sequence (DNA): TGTGCCAGCAGTGATAGCGAGCAGTACTTC.

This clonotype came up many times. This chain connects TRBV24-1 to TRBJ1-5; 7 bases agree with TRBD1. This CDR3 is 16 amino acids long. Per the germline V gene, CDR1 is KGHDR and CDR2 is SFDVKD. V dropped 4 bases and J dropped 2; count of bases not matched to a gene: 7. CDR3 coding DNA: TGTGCCACCAGTGACCCAGGGGGATCTGGCAATCAGCCCCAGCATTTT. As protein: CATSDPGGSGNQPQHF.

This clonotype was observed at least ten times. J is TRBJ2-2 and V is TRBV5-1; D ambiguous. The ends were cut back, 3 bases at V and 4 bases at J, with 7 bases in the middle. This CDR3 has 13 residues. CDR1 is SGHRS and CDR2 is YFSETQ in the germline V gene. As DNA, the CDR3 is TGCGCCAGCAGCTGGGGTTCCACCGGGGAGCTGTTTTTT. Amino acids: CASSWGSTGELFF.

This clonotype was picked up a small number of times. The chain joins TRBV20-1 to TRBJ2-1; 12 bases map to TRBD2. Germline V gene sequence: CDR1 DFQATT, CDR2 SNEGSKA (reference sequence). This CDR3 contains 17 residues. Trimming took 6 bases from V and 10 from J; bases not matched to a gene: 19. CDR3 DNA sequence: TGCAGTGCCCCTCCTCTTGCTAGCGGGAGGGACTACAGGGAGCAGTTCTTC. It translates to CSAPPLASGRDYREQFF.

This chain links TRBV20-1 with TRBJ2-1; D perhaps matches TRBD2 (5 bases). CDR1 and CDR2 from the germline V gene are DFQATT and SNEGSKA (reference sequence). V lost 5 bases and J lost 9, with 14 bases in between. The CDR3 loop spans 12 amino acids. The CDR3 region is CSAGIGELEQFF. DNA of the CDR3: TGCAGTGCTGGGATTGGGGAGCTTGAGCAGTTCTTC.

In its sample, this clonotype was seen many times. CDR3 sequence: CASSRSKNTIYF. The CDR3 coding sequence is TGTGCCAGCAGTCGCTCCAAGAACACCATATATTTT. The gene calls are TRBV7-9 and TRBJ1-3; no definite D call. There are 12 residues in the CDR3. CDR1 and CDR2 from the germline V gene are SEHNR and FQNEAQ (reference sequence). With 6 bases removed from V and 7 bases from J, the gap between germline ends came to 10 bases.

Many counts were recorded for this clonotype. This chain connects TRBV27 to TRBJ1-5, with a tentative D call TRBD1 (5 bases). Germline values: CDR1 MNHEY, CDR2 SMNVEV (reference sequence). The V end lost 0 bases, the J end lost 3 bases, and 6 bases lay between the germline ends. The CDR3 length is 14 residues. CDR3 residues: CASSLSTDNQPQHF. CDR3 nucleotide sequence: TGTGCCAGCAGTTTATCGACAGACAATCAGCCCCAGCATTTT.

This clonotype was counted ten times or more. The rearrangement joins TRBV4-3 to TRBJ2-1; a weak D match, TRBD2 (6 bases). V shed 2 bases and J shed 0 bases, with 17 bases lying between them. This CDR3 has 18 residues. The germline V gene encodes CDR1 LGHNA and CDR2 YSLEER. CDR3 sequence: CASSQKGYGLTSYNEQFF. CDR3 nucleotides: TGCGCCAGCAGCCAAAAGGGGTACGGACTAACCTCCTACAATGAGCAGTTCTTC.

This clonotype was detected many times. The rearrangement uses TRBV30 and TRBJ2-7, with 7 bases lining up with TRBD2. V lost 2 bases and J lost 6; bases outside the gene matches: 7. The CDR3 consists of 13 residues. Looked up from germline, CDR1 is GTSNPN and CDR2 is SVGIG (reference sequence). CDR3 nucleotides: TGTGCCTGGAGTTCGGGGGGATATACCGAGCAGTACTTC. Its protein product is CAWSSGGYTEQYF.

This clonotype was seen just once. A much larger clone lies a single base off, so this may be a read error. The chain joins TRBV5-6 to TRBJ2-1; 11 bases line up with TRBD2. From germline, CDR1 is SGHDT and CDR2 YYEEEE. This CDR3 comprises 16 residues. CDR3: CPSSKEPLAGGDEQFF. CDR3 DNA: TGTCCCAGCAGCAAAGAACCCCTAGCGGGAGGCGATGAGCAGTTCTTC.

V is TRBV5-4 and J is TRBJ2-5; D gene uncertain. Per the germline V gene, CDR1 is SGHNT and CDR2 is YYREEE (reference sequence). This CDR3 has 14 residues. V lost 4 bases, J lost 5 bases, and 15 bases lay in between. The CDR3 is CASSADPVGETQYF. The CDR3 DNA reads TGTGCCAGCAGCGCCGACCCGGTTGGGGAGACCCAGTACTTC.

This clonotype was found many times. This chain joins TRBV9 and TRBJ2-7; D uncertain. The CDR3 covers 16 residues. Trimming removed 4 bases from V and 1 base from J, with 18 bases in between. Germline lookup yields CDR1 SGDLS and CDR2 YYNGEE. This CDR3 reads CASSPQSSITSYEQYF. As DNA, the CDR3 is TGTGCCAGCAGCCCTCAGAGTAGCATAACGTCCTACGAGCAGTACTTC. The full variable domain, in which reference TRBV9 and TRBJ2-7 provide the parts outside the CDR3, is DSGVTQTPKHLITATGQRVTLRCSPRSGDLSVYWYQQSLDQGLQFLIQYYNGEERAKGNILERFSAQQFPDLHSELNLSSLELGDSALYFCASSPQSSITSYEQYFGPGTRLTVT.

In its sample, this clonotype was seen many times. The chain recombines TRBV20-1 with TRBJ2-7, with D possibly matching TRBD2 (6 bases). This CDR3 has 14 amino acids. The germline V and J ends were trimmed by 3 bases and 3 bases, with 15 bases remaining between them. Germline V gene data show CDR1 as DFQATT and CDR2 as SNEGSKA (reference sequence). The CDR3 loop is CSARRIRGNYEQYF. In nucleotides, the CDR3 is TGCAGTGCTAGGAGGATTCGGGGGAACTACGAGCAGTACTTC.

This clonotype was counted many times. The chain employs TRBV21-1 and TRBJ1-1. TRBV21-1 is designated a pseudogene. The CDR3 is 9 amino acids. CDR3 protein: CASWTEAFF. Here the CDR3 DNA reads TGTGCCAGCTGGACTGAAGCTTTCTTT.

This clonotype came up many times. CDR3 protein: CASNGETYEQYF. CDR3 sequence (DNA): TGTGCCAGCAACGGGGAGACCTACGAGCAGTACTTC. The V and J genes are TRBV3-1 and TRBJ2-7, with D perhaps matching TRBD2 (5 bases). The CDR3 contains 12 residues. Germline lookup yields CDR1 LGHDT and CDR2 YNNKEL (reference sequence). V lost 7 bases and J lost 2, with 9 bases in between.

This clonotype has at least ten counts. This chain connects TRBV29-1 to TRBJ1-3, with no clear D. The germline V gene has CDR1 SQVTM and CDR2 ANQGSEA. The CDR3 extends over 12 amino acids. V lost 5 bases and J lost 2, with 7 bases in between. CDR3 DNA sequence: TGCAGCGTTCTTAAGGCTGGAAACACCATATATTTT. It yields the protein CSVLKAGNTIYF. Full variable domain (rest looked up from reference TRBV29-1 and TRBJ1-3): SAVISQKPSRDICQRGTSLTIQCQVDSQVTMMFWYRQQPGQSLTLIATANQGSEATYESGFVIDKFPISRPNLTFSTLTVSNMSPEDSSIYLCSVLKAGNTIYFGEGSWLTVV.

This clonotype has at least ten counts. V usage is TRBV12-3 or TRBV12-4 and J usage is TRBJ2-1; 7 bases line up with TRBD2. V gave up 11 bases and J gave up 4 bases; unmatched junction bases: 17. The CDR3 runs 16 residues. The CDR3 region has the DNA TGTGCCGGCACCCCCTGGAGTGGGAGGGCGTACAATGAGCAGTTCTTC. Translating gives CAGTPWSGRAYNEQFF.

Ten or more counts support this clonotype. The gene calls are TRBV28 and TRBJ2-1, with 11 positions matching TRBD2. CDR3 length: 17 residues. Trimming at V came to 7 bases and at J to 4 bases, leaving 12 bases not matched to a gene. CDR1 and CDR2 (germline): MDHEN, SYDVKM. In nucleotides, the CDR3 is TGTGCCAGCACCAATACCCCCGGGACTAGCGGTTACAATGAGCAGTTCTTC. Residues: CASTNTPGTSGYNEQFF.

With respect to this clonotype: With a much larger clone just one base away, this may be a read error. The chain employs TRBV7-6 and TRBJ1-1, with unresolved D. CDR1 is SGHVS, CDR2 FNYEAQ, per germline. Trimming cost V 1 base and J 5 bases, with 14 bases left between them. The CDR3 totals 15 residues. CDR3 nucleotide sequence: TGTGCCAGCAGCTTAGATCCGTGGGAGACAACTGAAGCTTTCTTT. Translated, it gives CASSLDPWETTEAFF.

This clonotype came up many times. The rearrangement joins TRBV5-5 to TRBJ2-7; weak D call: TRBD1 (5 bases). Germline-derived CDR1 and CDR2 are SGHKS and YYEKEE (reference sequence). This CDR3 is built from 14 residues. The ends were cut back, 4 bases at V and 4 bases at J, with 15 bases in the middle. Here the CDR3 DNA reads TGTGCCAGCAGCCCATTCCAGGGTATGTACGAGCAGTACTTC. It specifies CASSPFQGMYEQYF.

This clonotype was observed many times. For the CDR3, the DNA is TGCAGTGCTAGAGGAGGGCCCGCTCGGCCGAGTAGCAATGAGCAGTTCTTC. It is translated as CSARGGPARPSSNEQFF. V is TRBV20-1 and J is TRBJ2-1; TRBD2 is a possible D gene (5 bases). This CDR3 spans 17 amino acids. Germline CDR1 is DFQATT and CDR2 is SNEGSKA (reference sequence). V lost 1 base and J 6 bases, leaving 22 bases between the germline ends.

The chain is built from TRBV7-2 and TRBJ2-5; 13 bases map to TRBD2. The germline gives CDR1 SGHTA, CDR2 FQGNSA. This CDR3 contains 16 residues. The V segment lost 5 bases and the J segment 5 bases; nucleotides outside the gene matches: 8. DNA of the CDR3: TGTGCCAGCAGCACCCGGACTAGCGGGAGAGGGGAGACCCAGTACTTC. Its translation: CASSTRTSGRGETQYF.

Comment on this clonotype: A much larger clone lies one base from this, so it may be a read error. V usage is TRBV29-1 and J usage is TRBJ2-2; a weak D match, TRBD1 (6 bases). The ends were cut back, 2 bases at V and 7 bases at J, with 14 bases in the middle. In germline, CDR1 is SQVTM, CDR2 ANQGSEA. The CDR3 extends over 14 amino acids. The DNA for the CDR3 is TGCAGCGTTGAAAGCTGGGGGCGCGTCGGGGAGCTGTTTTTT. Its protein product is CSVESWGRVGELFF.

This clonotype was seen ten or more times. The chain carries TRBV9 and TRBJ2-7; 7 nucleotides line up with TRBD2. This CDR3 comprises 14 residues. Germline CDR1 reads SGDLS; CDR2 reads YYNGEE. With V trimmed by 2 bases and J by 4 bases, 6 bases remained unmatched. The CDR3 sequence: CASSVGTTGYEQYF. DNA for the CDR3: TGTGCCAGCAGCGTCGGGACTACAGGATACGAGCAGTACTTC.

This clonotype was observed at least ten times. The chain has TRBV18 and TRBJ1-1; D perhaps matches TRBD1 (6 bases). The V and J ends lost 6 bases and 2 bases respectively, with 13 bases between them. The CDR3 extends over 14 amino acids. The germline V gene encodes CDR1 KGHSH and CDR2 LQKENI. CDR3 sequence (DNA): TGTGCCAGCTCTTCCGGGACACCCAACACTGAAGCTTTCTTT. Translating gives CASSSGTPNTEAFF. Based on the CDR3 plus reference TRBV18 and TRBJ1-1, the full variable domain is NAGVMQNPRHLVRRRGQEARLRCSPMKGHSHVYWYRQLPEEGLKFMVYLQKENIIDESGMPKERFSAEFPKEGPSILRIQQVVRGDSAAYFCASSSGTPNTEAFFGQGTRLTVV.